These 19 T cell receptor beta chains originate from one sample sequenced in a study of T-cell reconstitution after alpha-beta-depleted transplantation in children. Molecular barcoding with unique molecular identifiers was used for the TCRbeta library. One entry per CDR3 protein results from TCRdb running MiXCR on the PCR reads. The data show about 830,000 distinct CDR3 sequences, with 16% seen just once and roughly 5% held by the top ten. This material consisted of PBMCs, mostly from graft donor cells, taken 360 days after TCRalphabeta/CD19-depleted stem cell transplant. The receptors shown here come from a male patient younger than 18 who had a stem cell transplant for acute lymphoblastic leukemia, so the T cells may come from the graft donor.

This clonotype was seen many times. The J gene is TRBJ2-5, the V gene TRBV5-1; 14 nucleotides align to TRBD2. CDR1 is SGHRS, CDR2 YFSETQ, per germline. The J segment lost 5 bases and the V segment lost 4 bases, leaving 10 bases of the junction unmatched. There are 17 residues in the CDR3. The CDR3, as DNA: TGCGCCAGCAGCGAACCGGGACTAGCGGGAGAGGCGGAGACCCAGTACTTC. This gives the protein CASSEPGLAGEAETQYF.

This clonotype has ten or more counts. This rearrangement joins TRBV7-9 to TRBJ2-5; TRBD2 matches at 8 bases. Germline CDR1 SEHNR, CDR2 FQNEAQ (reference sequence). The junction had 3 bases not matched to a gene; V was cut back by 2 bases and J by 4 bases. This CDR3 has 14 amino acids. The CDR3 region is CASSLSGRGETQYF. The CDR3 DNA follows: TGTGCCAGCAGCTTATCCGGGAGGGGAGAGACCCAGTACTTC.

This chain uses TRBV29-1 with TRBJ2-1, with D hard to call. Germline values: CDR1 SQVTM, CDR2 ANQGSEA. V was cut by 4 bases and J by 8 bases, with 12 bases left in between. The CDR3 has 12 amino acids. CDR3: CSVGPIRDEQFF. The DNA for the CDR3 is TGCAGCGTTGGCCCGATTAGGGATGAGCAGTTCTTC.

The chain links TRBV15 to TRBJ2-3; TRBD1 matches at 7 bases. This CDR3 has 16 amino acids. V lost 3 bases to trimming and J lost 2 bases; unmatched junction nucleotides: 8. Per the germline V gene, CDR1 is LNHNV and CDR2 is YYDKDF (reference sequence). CDR3 in amino acids: CATSSPTGTYTDTQYF. CDR3 coding DNA: TGTGCCACCAGCAGTCCGACAGGGACCTACACAGATACGCAGTATTTT.

In this sample, this clonotype turned up a few times. The chain recombines TRBV5-1 with TRBJ2-7; 10 bases agree with TRBD1. The CDR3 spans 15 residues. Trimming at V came to 0 bases and at J to 7 bases, leaving 7 bases not matched to a gene. The germline V gene has CDR1 SGHRS and CDR2 YFSETQ. The CDR3 DNA follows: TGCGCCAGCAGCTTGGTGACAGGGGGCGCCGGGGAGCAGTACTTC. It encodes CASSLVTGGAGEQYF.

This clonotype was counted between two and nine times. The chain carries TRBV13 and TRBJ2-2; D gene uncertain. Per germline, CDR1 PRHDT and CDR2 FYEKMQ (reference sequence). V shed 3 bases and J shed 2 bases, with 10 bases lying between them. This CDR3 spans 15 amino acids. The chain's CDR3 is CASSFGLFNTGELFF. CDR3 nucleotide sequence: TGTGCCAGCAGCTTCGGGCTATTCAACACCGGGGAGCTGTTTTTT.

This clonotype showed up just a few times. V is TRBV20-1 and J is TRBJ2-1; tentative D call: TRBD1 (5 bases). CDR1 DFQATT and CDR2 SNEGSKA come from the germline V gene (reference sequence). V was trimmed by 1 base and J by 9 bases, leaving 16 bases between them. This CDR3 is 14 amino acids long. The CDR3 nucleotides are TGCAGTGCTAGAGGCGAGTGGGGTAGGGGTGAGCAGTTCTTC. Translation: CSARGEWGRGEQFF.

The V gene is TRBV7-2, the J gene TRBJ2-3, with 9 bases lining up with TRBD2. Looked up from germline, CDR1 is SGHTA and CDR2 is FQGNSA. This CDR3 contains 15 residues. Trimming removed 1 base from V and 4 bases from J; junction bases left unmatched: 3. The CDR3 is CASSLVAGEPDTQYF. The CDR3 DNA follows: TGTGCCAGCAGCTTAGTAGCGGGAGAACCAGATACGCAGTATTTT.

This chain joins TRBV25-1 and TRBJ2-7; unclear D gene. CDR3 length equals 14 residues. The germline CDR1 and CDR2 sequences are MGHDK and SYGVNS. Trimming stripped 6 bases from V and 0 bases from J, with 12 bases between. CDR3 DNA: TGTGCCAGCAGCCAAAGCAGGTTCTCCTACGAGCAGTACTTC. This gives the protein CASSQSRFSYEQYF.

J is TRBJ2-6 and V is TRBV5-8; the D gene could be TRBD1 or TRBD2 (5 bases each). The V end was cut by 4 bases, the J end by 0 bases, with 14 bases between. The CDR3 is 17 residues long. CDR1 is SGHTS and CDR2 is YDEGEE in the germline V gene. The CDR3 sequence: CASSLQGPISGANVLTF. The CDR3 bases are TGTGCCAGCAGCCTGCAGGGACCGATCTCTGGGGCCAACGTCCTGACTTTC.

This clonotype was picked up a small number of times. The chain is built from TRBV7-9 and TRBJ2-5; D is perhaps TRBD2 (6 bases). V was clipped by 5 bases and J by 3 bases, with 16 bases between them. The CDR3 totals 15 residues. CDR1 and CDR2 from the germline V gene are SEHNR and FQNEAQ (reference sequence). The CDR3 is CASSVAGRGEETQYF. For the CDR3, the DNA is TGTGCCAGCAGCGTTGCGGGGAGAGGGGAAGAGACCCAGTACTTC. Drawing the rest from reference TRBV7-9 and TRBJ2-5, the complete variable domain is DTGVSQNPRHKITKRGQNVTFRCDPISEHNRLYWYRQTLGQGPEFLTYFQNEAQLEKSRLLSDRFSAERPKGSFSTLEIQRTEQGDSAMYLCASSVAGRGEETQYFGPGTRLLVL.

About this clonotype itself: This is likely a read error, given that the CDR3 carries no conserved phenylalanine or tryptophan at its end. The chain combines TRBV24-1 with TRBJ1-2; perhaps TRBD1 as D (6 bases). The germline V gene has CDR1 KGHDR and CDR2 SFDVKD. The CDR3 is 13 residues long. V lost 3 bases and J 3 bases, leaving 7 bases between the germline ends. The CDR3: CATSDEGDYGYTS. CDR3 bases: TGTGCCACCAGTGATGAGGGGGACTATGGCTACACCTCC.

This chain connects TRBV7-6 to TRBJ2-2; 8 bases are a match to TRBD2. Unmatched junction bases numbered 10, after V lost 6 bases and J lost 4 bases. Per germline, CDR1 SGHVS and CDR2 FNYEAQ. The CDR3 is 16 amino acids. CDR3: CASRPSGRKGTGELFF. The CDR3 DNA reads as TGTGCCAGCAGGCCGAGCGGGAGAAAGGGCACCGGGGAGCTGTTTTTT.

The sample holds many counts of this clonotype. The chain combines TRBV21-1 with TRBJ2-3; TRBD2 is the table's D call and was not checked against the DNA. TRBV21-1 counts as a pseudogene. The CDR3 loop spans 17 amino acids. The CDR3 nucleotides are TGTGCCAGCAGCACGTTGCGACTAGCGATTAGCACAGATACGCAGTATTTT. Amino acid sequence: CASSTLRLAISTDTQYF.

V usage is TRBV7-3 and J usage is TRBJ2-5, with a tentative D call TRBD2 (5 bases). V was clipped by 2 bases and J by 4 bases, with 14 bases between them. CDR1 is SGHTA, CDR2 FQGTGA, per germline. This CDR3 is built from 15 residues. The CDR3 is CASSLYVRERETQYF. CDR3 sequence (DNA): TGTGCCAGCAGCTTATATGTCCGGGAACGAGAGACCCAGTACTTC.

The chain recombines TRBV5-6 with TRBJ2-7; 10 positions match TRBD1. Germline CDR1 reads SGHDT; CDR2 reads YYEEEE. CDR3 length: 17 amino acids. V shed 0 bases, J shed 3 bases, and the junction held 9 bases outside the gene matches. Written as DNA, the CDR3 is TGTGCCAGCAGCTTGGCGGGGACAGGGGTCTTCCACTACGAGCAGTACTTC. Encoded protein: CASSLAGTGVFHYEQYF. Supplemented by reference TRBV5-6 and TRBJ2-7, the full variable domain reads DAGVTQSPTHLIKTRGQQVTLRCSPKSGHDTVSWYQQALGQGPQFIFQYYEEEERQRGNFPDRFSGHQFPNYSSELNVNALLLGDSALYLCASSLAGTGVFHYEQYFGPGTRLTVT.

This clonotype was picked up a small number of times. The V gene is TRBV5-4, the J gene TRBJ2-1; D gene unclear. Trimming took off 1 base at V and 1 base at J, with 6 bases between the two ends. This CDR3 comprises 14 residues. The germline V gene encodes CDR1 SGHNT and CDR2 YYREEE (reference sequence). The CDR3 DNA sequence: TGTGCCAGCAGCTTGCCGGCATCCTACAATGAGCAGTTCTTC. It translates to CASSLPASYNEQFF.

With respect to this clonotype: A much larger clone is a single base away; this may be a read error. J is TRBJ2-7 and V is TRBV12-3 or TRBV12-4; D may correspond to TRBD1 or TRBD2 (5 bases each). This CDR3 contains 14 residues. The CDR3 sequence: CASLLTKGSYDQYF. For the CDR3, the DNA is TGTGCCAGCCTCCTCACTAAGGGGAGCTACGACCAGTACTTC.

The chain links TRBV11-2 to TRBJ2-1; 11 nucleotides line up with TRBD2. Per the germline V gene, CDR1 is SGHAT and CDR2 is FQNNGV. V lost 1 base to trimming and J lost 2 bases; unmatched junction nucleotides: 4. The CDR3 sequence is 17 residues long. The CDR3 loop reads CASSLVGTSGPYNEQFF. CDR3 sequence (DNA): TGTGCCAGCAGCTTAGTCGGGACTAGCGGTCCCTACAATGAGCAGTTCTTC.